Described below is a single T cell receptor (beta chain) sequence and its context. The antigen remains unidentified. CDR3 length: 14 residues. CDR1 MDHEN and CDR2 SYDVKM come from the germline V gene. V lost 6 bases and J 2 bases, leaving 11 bases between the germline ends. This sample is drawn from a study of T cell responses to AZD1222 COVID-19 vaccine. The overall study: Pooled samples include second doses given at about 4 or 12 weeks. The study's findings and limits: Among vaccine-associated CD4 TCRs, coverage spanned spike, with dominance at 160-218 and 743-854. Compared with day 0, the breadth and depth of the Spike-specific TCR repertoire rose significantly after two doses of AZD1222.

Produced via immunoSEQ multiplex PCR; TCRdb's table is partial and in-frame only. The sample records about 130,000 clones, 90% to 95% being singletons. Sequencing used peripheral blood, obtained on day 0 of AZD1222 vaccination. The V gene is TRBV28, the J gene TRBJ1-5; a possible D gene is TRBD1 (5 bases). The receptor comes from an adult in good health. The CDR3 sequence: CASSRQMGNQPQHF. For the CDR3, the DNA is TGTGCCAGCAGCAGACAGATGGGCAATCAGCCCCAGCATTTT.